This TCR beta chain was identified in a study of shared clonotypes between healthy human individuals. CD4+ cell separation produced CD45RA+ naive and CD45RA-negative memory subsets. 200 to 250 ng DNA, approximately 30,000 T cell genomes, went into each sorted-subset replicate PCR. Repertoires were generated with immunoSEQ multiplex PCR, while TCRdb's copy carries only in-frame clones and drops some. The sample consists of about 1.5 million clones, around 98% of them appearing once. Between the trimmed V and J ends, which lost 5 bases and 1 base, there was a span of 11 bases. CDR3 length equals 14 residues. Germline V CDR1 and CDR2: SGHTA, FQGNSA.

This sequence originates from a man younger than 45 in good health. The chain has TRBV7-2 and TRBJ1-1, with unresolved D. The sequenced sample was naive CD4+ T cells sorted from blood. The subset here: CD45RA+ positively selected. The CDR3 protein is CASSPGAPNTEAFF. The DNA for the CDR3 is TGTGCCAGCAGCCCGGGAGCTCCGAACACTGAAGCTTTCTTT.